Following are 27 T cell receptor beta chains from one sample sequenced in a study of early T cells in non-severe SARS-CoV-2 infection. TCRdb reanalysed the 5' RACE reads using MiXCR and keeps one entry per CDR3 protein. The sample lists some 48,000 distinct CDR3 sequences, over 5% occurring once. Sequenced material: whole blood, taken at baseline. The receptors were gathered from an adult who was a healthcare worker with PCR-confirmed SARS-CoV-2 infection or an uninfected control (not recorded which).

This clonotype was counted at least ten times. The CDR3 region is CASRGPGTRAEQYF. CDR3 nucleotide sequence: TGTGCCAGCAGGGGACCCGGGACACGCGCCGAGCAGTACTTC. This sequence joins TRBV28 and TRBJ2-7, with a possible D match to TRBD1 (6 bases). Trimming shortened V by 6 bases and J by 6 bases, and 18 bases separated the two germline ends. Germline CDR1 MDHEN, CDR2 SYDVKM. The CDR3 runs 14 residues.

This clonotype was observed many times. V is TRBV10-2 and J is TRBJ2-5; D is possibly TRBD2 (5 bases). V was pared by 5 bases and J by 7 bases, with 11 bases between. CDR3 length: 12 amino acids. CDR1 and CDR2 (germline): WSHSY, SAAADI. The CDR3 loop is CASSPQAGTQYF. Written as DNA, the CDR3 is TGCGCCAGCAGTCCCCAGGCGGGGACCCAGTACTTC.

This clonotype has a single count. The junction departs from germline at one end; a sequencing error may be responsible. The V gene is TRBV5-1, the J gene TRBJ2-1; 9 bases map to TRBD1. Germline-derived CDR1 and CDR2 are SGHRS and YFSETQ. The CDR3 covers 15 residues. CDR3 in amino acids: CVSRQKGQGWNEQFF. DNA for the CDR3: TGCGTCAGCCGCCAGAAGGGACAGGGTTGGAATGAGCAGTTCTTC.

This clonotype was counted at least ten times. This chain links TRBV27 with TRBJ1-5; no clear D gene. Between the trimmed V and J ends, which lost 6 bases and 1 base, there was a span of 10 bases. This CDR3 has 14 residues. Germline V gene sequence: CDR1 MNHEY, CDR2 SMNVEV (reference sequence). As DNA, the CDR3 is TGTGCCAGCAGAGGGATACGCAGCAATCAGCCCCAGCATTTT. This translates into CASRGIRSNQPQHF.

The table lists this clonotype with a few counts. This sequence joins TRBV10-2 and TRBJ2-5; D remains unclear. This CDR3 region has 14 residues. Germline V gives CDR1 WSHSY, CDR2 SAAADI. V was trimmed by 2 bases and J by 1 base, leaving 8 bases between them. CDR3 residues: CASSERASQETQYF. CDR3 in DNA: TGCGCCAGCAGTGAGAGGGCATCCCAAGAGACCCAGTACTTC.

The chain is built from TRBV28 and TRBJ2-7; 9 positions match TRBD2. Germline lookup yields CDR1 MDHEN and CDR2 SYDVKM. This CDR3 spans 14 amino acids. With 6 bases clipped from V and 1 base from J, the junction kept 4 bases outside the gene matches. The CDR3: CASRTTSGSYEQYF. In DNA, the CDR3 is TGTGCCAGCAGGACGACTAGCGGTTCCTACGAGCAGTACTTC.

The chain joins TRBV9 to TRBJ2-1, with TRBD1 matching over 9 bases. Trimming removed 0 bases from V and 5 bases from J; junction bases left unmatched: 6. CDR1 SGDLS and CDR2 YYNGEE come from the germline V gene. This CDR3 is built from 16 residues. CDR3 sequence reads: CASSVGGQGPNNEQFF. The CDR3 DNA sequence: TGTGCCAGCAGCGTAGGGGGACAGGGTCCCAACAATGAGCAGTTCTTC.

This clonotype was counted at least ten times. CDR3 loop: CASSPRGGGTGELFF. The CDR3 DNA reads as TGTGCCAGCAGCCCGAGAGGGGGCGGGACCGGGGAGCTGTTTTTT. This chain links TRBV14 with TRBJ2-2; 7 bases align to TRBD1. Trimming at V came to 4 bases and at J to 5 bases, leaving 7 bases not matched to a gene. Germline V lookup: CDR1 SGHDN, CDR2 FVKESK. The CDR3 is 15 residues long.

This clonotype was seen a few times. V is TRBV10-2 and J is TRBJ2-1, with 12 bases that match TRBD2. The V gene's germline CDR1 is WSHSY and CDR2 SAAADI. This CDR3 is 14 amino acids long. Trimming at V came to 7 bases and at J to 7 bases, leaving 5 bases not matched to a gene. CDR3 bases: TGCGCCAGCACAGGACTAGCGGGAATAAATGAGCAGTTCTTC. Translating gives CASTGLAGINEQFF.

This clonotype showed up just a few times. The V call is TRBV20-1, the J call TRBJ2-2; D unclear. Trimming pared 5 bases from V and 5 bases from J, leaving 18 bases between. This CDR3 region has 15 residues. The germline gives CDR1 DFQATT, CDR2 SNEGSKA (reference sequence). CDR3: CSAHPRGGRTGELFF. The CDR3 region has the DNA TGCAGTGCTCACCCCCGAGGCGGAAGGACCGGGGAGCTGTTTTTT.

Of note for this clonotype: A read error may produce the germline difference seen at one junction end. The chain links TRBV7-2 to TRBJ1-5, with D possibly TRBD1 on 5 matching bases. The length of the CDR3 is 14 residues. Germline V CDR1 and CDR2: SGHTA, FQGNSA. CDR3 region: CATSAGLTNQPQHF. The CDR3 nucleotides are TGTGCCACCAGCGCGGGGCTAACAAATCAGCCCCAGCATTTT.

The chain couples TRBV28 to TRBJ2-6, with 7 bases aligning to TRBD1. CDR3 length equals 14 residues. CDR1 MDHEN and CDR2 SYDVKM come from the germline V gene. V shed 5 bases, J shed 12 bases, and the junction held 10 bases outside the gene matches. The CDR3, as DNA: TGTGCCAGCAGTAAGAATACAGGGGCGGGCGTCCTGACTTTC. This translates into CASSKNTGAGVLTF.

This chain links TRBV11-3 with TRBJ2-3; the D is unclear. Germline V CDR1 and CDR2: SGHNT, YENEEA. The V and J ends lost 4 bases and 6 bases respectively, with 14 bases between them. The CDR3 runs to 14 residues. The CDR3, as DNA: TGTGCCAGCAGCTACGATGGAACTGCGGATACGCAGTATTTT. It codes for CASSYDGTADTQYF.

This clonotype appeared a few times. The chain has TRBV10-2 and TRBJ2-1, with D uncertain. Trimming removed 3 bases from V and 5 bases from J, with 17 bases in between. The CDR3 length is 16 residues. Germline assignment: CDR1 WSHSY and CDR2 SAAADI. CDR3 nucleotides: TGCGCCAGCAGTGAAGTGAAGACGACCCACGACAATGAGCAGTTCTTC. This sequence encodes CASSEVKTTHDNEQFF.

The CDR3 reads CASSLYPANYGYTF. CDR3 coding DNA: TGTGCCAGCAGTTTATACCCGGCAAACTATGGCTACACCTTC. This chain joins TRBV27 and TRBJ1-2, with D unclear. CDR3 length: 14 amino acids. Germline V gene lookup returns CDR1 MNHEY and CDR2 SMNVEV (reference sequence). V dropped 1 base and J dropped 2 bases, with 8 bases sitting between them.

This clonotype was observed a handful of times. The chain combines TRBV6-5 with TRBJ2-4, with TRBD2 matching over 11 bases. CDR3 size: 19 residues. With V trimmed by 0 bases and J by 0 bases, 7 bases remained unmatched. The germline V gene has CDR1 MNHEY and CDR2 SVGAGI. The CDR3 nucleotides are TGTGCCAGCAGTTACTCCGGGACTGGACTAGCGGGAGCCAAAAACATTCAGTACTTC. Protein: CASSYSGTGLAGAKNIQYF.

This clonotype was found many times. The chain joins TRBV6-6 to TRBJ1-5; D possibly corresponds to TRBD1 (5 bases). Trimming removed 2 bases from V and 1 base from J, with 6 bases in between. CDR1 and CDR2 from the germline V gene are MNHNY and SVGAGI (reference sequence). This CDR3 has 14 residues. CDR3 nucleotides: TGTGCCAGCAGTTACGGGGGGAGCAATCAGCCCCAGCATTTT. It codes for CASSYGGSNQPQHF.

CDR3 loop: CSASVGAGGYGYTF. The CDR3 region has the DNA TGCAGTGCTAGTGTGGGGGCAGGTGGCTATGGCTACACCTTC. The chain uses TRBV20-1 and TRBJ1-2; TRBD1 might be the D (6 bases). Germline loops: CDR1 DFQATT, CDR2 SNEGSKA (reference sequence). V gave up 3 bases and J gave up 4 bases, with 15 bases separating them. The CDR3 totals 14 residues.

CDR3 loop: CASSEHHDSGTQETQYF. DNA of the CDR3: TGTGCCAGCAGTGAACACCACGATAGCGGGACTCAAGAGACCCAGTACTTC. The chain links TRBV2 to TRBJ2-5, with 8 bases fitting TRBD2. The germline V gene encodes CDR1 SNHLY and CDR2 FYNNEI. Trimming took 2 bases from V and 2 from J; bases not matched to a gene: 10. The CDR3 spans 17 residues.

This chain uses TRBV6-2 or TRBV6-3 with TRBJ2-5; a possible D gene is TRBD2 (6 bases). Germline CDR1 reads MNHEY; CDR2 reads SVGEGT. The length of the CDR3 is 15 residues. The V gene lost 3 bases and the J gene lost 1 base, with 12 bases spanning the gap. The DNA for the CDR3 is TGTGCCAGCAGTTATAGCCTAGCGACCCAAGAGACCCAGTACTTC. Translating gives CASSYSLATQETQYF.

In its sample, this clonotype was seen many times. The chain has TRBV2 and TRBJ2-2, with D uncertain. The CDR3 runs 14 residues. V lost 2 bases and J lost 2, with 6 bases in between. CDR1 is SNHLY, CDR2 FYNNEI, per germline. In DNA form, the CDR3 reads TGTGCCAGCAGTGAACAGTCAAACACCGGGGAGCTGTTTTTT. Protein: CASSEQSNTGELFF.

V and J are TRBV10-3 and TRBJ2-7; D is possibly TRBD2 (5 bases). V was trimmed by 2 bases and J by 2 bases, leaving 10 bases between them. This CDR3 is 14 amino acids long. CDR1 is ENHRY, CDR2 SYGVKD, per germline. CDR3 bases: TGTGCCATCAGTGAGGCGCTAGCCGCCTACGAGCAGTACTTC. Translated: CAISEALAAYEQYF.

CDR3: CSASSGNPTDTQYF. The DNA for the CDR3 is TGCAGTGCTTCCTCAGGGAATCCCACAGATACGCAGTATTTT. The gene calls are TRBV20-1 and TRBJ2-3; perhaps TRBD1 as D (5 bases). Trimming removed 5 bases from V and 2 bases from J, with 14 bases in between. Germline-derived CDR1 and CDR2 are DFQATT and SNEGSKA (reference sequence). The length of the CDR3 is 14 residues.

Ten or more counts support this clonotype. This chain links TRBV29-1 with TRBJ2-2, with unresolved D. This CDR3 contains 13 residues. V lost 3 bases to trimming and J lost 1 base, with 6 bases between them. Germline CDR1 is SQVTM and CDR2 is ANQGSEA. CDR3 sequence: CSVDSLNTGELFF. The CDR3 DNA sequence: TGCAGCGTTGACTCCCTGAACACCGGGGAGCTGTTTTTT.

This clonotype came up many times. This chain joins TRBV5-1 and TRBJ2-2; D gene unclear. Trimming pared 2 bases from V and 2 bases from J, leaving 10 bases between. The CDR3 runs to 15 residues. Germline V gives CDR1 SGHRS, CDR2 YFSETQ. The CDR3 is CASSFTGRNTGELFF. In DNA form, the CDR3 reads TGCGCCAGCAGCTTCACTGGCAGAAACACCGGGGAGCTGTTTTTT.

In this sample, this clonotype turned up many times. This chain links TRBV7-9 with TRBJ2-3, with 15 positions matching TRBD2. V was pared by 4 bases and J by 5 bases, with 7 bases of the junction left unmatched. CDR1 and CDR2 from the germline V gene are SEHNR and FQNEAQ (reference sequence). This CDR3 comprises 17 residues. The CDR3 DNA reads TGTGCCAGCAGCTCAGGGACTAGCGGGAGGAGTATAGATACGCAGTATTTT. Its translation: CASSSGTSGRSIDTQYF.

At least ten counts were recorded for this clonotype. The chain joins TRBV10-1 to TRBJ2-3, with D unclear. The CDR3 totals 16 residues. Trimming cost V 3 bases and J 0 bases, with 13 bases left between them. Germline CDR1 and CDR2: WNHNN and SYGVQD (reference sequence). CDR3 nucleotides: TGCGCCAGCAGTGACATCGCGGAGTCTAGCACAGATACGCAGTATTTT. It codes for CASSDIAESSTDTQYF.